This TCR beta chain was sequenced during a study of blood T cell repertoires in COVID-19. Across the study: Specimens from acute and convalescent COVID-19 originated in the United States, Italy and Spain. The cDNA or gDNA used as material had been derived from T cells, B-cell-depleted T cells, or PBMCs.

In the authors' workflow: Reference gene primer amplification in the assay estimated nucleated cell counts. Assay used: immunoSEQ multiplex PCR; TCRdb lists only in-frame clones, some missing. V, J and clone size derive from that table, while D and trimming were established from the DNA sequence. The sample contains over 250,000 clones, about 89% of which appear only once. The germline V gene encodes CDR1 MNHEY and CDR2 SMNVEV (reference sequence). The CDR3 covers 14 residues. Trimming removed 5 bases from V and 5 bases from J; junction bases left unmatched: 6. Material: peripheral blood. The chain joins TRBV27 to TRBJ1-5, with TRBD1 matching 7 bases. The clonotype originates from a woman in her thirties or forties who had recovered from COVID-19. The CDR3 region is CASSHRDRYQPQHF. The CDR3 region has the DNA TGTGCCAGCAGTCATAGGGACAGATATCAGCCCCAGCATTTT.